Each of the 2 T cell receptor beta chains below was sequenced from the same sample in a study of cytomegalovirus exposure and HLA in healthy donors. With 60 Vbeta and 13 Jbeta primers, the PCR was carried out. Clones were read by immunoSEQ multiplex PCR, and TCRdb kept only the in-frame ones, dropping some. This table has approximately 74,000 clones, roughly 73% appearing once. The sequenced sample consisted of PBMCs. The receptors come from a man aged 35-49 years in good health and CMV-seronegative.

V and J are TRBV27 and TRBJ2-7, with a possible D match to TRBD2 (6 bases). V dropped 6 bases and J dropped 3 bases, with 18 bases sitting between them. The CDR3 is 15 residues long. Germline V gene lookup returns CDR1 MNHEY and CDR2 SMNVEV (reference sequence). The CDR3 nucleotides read TGTGCCAGCAGCCCCTGGAGGGGCGGCGGCTACGAGCAGTACTTC. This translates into CASSPWRGGGYEQYF.

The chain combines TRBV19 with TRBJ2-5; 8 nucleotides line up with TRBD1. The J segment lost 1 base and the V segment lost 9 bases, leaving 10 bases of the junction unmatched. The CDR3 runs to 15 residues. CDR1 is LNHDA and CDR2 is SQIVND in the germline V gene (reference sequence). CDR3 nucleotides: TGTGCCAGCACCAGCCAGGGGGCGCCCCAAGAGACCCAGTACTTC. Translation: CASTSQGAPQETQYF. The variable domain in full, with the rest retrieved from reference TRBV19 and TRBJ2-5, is DGGITQSPKYLFRKEGQNVTLSCEQNLNHDAMYWYRQDPGQGLRLIYYSQIVNDFQKGDIAEGYSVSREKKESFPLTVTSAQKNPTAFYLCASTSQGAPQETQYFGPGTRLLVL.